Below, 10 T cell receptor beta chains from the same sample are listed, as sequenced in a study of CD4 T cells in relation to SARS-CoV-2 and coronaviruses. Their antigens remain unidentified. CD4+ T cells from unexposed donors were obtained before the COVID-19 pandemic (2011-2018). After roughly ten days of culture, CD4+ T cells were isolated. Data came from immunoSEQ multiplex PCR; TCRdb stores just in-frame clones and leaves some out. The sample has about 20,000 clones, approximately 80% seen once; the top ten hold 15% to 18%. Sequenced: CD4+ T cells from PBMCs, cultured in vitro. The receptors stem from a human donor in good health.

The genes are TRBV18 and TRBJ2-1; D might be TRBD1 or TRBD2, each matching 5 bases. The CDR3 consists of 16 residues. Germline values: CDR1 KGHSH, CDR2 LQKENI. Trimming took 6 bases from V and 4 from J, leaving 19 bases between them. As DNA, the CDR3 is TGTGCCAGCTCGTCTCCAGGGAGCCTCGGGTACAATGAGCAGTTCTTC. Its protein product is CASSSPGSLGYNEQFF.

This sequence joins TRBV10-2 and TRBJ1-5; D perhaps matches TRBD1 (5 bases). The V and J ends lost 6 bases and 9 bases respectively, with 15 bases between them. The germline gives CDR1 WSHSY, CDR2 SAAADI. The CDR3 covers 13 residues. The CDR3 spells CASRLGGEGPQHF. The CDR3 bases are TGCGCCAGCAGATTGGGGGGAGAGGGGCCCCAGCATTTT.

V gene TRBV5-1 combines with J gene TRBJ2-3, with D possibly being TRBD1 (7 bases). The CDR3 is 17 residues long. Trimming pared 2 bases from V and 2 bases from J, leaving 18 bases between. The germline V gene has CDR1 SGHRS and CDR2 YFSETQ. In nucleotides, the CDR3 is TGCGCCAGCAGCTTCCCCAGGGGGGACAGATCCACAGATACGCAGTATTTT. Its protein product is CASSFPRGDRSTDTQYF.

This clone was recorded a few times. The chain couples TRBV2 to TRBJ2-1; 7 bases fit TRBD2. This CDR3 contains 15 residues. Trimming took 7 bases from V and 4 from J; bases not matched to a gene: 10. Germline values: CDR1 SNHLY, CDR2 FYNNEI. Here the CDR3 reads CASTLREGYYNEQFF. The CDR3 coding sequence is TGTGCCAGCACTTTGAGGGAGGGATATTACAATGAGCAGTTCTTC.

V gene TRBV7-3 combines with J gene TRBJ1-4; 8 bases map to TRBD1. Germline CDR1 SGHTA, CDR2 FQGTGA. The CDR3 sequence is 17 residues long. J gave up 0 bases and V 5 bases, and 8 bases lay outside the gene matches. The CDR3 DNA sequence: TGTGCCAGCAGCCAGGACAGGGAATTTGCAACTAATGAAAAACTGTTTTTT. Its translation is CASSQDREFATNEKLFF.

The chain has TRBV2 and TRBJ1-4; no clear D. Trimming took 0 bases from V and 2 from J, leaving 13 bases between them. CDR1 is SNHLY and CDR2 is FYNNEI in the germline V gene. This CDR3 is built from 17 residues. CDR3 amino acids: CASSEAKFSGTNEKLFF. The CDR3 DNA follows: TGTGCCAGCAGTGAAGCTAAGTTCAGCGGCACTAATGAAAAACTGTTTTTT.

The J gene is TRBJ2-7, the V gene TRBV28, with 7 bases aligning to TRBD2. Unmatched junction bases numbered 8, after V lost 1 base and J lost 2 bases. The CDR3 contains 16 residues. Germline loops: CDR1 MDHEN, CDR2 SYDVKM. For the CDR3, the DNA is TGTGCCAGCAGTTTATCCGGGACTATCCTCGCCTACGAGCAGTACTTC. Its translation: CASSLSGTILAYEQYF.

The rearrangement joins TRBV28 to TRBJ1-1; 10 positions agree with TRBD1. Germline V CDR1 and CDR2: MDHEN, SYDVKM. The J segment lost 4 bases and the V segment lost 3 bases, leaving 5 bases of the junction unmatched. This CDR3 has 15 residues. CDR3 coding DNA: TGTGCCAGCAGTTTTCCCGGGACAGGGGCCACTGAAGCTTTCTTT. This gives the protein CASSFPGTGATEAFF.

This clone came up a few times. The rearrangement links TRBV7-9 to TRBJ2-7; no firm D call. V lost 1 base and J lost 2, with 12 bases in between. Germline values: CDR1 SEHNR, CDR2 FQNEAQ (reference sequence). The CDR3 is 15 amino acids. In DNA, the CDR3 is TGTGCCAGCAGCTTAGTCGCTGGAGTCCCCTACGAGCAGTACTTC. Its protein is CASSLVAGVPYEQYF. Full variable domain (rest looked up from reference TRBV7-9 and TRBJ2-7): DTGVSQNPRHKITKRGQNVTFRCDPISEHNRLYWYRQTLGQGPEFLTYFQNEAQLEKSRLLSDRFSAERPKGSFSTLEIQRTEQGDSAMYLCASSLVAGVPYEQYFGPGTRLTVT.

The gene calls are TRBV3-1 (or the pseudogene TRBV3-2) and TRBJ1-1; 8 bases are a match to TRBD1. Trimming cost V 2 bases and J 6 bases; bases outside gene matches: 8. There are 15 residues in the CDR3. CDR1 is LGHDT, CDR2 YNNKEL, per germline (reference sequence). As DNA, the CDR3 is TGTGCCAGCAGCCAACCCTCACAGGGGGACCCTGAAGCTTTCTTT. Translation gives CASSQPSQGDPEAFF.